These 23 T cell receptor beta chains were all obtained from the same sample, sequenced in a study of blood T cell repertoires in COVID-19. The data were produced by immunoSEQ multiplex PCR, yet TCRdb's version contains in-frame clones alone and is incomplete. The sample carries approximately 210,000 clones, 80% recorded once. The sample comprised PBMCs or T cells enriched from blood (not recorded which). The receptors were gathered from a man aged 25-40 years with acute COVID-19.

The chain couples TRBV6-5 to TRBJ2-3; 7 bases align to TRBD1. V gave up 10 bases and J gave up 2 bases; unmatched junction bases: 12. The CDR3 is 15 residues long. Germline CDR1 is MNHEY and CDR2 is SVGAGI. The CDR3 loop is CATQTGTAFTDTQYF. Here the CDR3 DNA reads TGTGCCACGCAGACCGGGACAGCCTTCACAGATACGCAGTATTTT.

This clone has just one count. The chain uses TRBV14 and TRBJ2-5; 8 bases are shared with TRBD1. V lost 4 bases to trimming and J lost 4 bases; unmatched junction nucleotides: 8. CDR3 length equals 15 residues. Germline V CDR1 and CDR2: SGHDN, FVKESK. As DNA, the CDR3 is TGTGCCAGCAGCCTACTATGGACAGGGCGAGAGACCCAGTACTTC. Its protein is CASSLLWTGRETQYF.

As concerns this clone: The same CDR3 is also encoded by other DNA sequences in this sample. The CDR3 sequence is CASSVATAGEAFF. DNA for the CDR3: TGTGCCAGCAGCGTAGCGACAGCAGGTGAAGCTTTCTTT. The chain combines TRBV9 with TRBJ1-1; TRBD1 might be the D (5 bases). The CDR3 loop spans 13 amino acids. V was cut by 0 bases and J by 7 bases, with 10 bases left in between. CDR1 and CDR2 from the germline V gene are SGDLS and YYNGEE.

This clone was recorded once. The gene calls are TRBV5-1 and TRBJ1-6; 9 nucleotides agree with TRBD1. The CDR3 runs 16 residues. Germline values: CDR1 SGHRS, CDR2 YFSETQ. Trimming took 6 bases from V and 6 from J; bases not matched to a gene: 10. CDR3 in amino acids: CASTLSGTGLNSPLHF. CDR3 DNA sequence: TGCGCCAGCACCCTAAGCGGGACAGGGCTTAATTCACCCCTCCACTTT.

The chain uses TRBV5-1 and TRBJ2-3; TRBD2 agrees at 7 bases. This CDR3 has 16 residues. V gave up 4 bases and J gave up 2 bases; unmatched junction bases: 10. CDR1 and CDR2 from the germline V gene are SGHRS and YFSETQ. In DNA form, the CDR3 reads TGCGCCAGCAGCACGGGGGGTTTCGGCTCCACAGATACGCAGTATTTT. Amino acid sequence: CASSTGGFGSTDTQYF.

The CDR3 sequence is CASSLVSYEQYF. CDR3 sequence (DNA): TGTGCCAGCAGCTTGGTTAGTTACGAGCAGTACTTC. This chain joins TRBV5-5 and TRBJ2-7; D remains unclear. Germline V gene lookup returns CDR1 SGHKS and CDR2 YYEKEE (reference sequence). V was cut by 0 bases and J by 4 bases, with 5 bases left in between. CDR3 size: 12 residues.

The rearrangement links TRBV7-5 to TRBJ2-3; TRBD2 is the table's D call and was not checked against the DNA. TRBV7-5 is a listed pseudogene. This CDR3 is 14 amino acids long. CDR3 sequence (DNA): TGTGTCAGAACAGGCGGGGGGGTCGCGGATACGCAGTATTTT. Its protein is CVRTGGGVADTQYF.

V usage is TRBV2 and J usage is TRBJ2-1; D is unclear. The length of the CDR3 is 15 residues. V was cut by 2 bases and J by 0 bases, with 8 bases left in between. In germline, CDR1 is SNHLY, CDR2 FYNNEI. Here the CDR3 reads CASSESGSSYNEQFF. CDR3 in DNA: TGTGCCAGCAGTGAATCAGGAAGCTCCTACAATGAGCAGTTCTTC.

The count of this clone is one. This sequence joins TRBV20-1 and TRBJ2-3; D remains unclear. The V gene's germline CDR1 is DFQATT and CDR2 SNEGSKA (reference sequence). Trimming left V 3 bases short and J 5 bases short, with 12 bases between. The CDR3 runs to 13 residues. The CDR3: CSASRVTGDTQYF. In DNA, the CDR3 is TGCAGTGCTAGTCGGGTGACGGGAGATACGCAGTATTTT.

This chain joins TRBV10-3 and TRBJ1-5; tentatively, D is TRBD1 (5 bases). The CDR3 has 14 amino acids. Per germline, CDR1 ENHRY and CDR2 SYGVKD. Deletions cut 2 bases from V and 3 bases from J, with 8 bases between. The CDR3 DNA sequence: TGTGCCATCAGTGAGCCAGGGTCCAATCAGCCCCAGCATTTT. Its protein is CAISEPGSNQPQHF.

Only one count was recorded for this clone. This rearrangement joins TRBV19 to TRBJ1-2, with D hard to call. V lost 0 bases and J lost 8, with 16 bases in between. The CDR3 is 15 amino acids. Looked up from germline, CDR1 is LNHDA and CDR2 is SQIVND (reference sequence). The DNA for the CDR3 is TGTGCCAGTAGTATAGATTTAGGCCCTGCAGGCGGCTACACCTTC. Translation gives CASSIDLGPAGGYTF.

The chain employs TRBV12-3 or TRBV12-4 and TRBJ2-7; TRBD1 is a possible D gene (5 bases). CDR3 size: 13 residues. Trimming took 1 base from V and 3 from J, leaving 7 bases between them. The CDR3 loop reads CASSLVGVYEQYF. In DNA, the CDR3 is TGTGCCAGCAGTTTAGTAGGGGTCTACGAGCAGTACTTC.

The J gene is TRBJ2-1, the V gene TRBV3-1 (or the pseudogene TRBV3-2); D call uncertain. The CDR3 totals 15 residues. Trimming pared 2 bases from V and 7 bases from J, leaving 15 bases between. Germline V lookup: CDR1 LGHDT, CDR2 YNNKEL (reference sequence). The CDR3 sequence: CASSQMLGLFNEQFF. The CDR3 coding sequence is TGTGCCAGCAGCCAAATGCTAGGCCTGTTTAATGAGCAGTTCTTC.

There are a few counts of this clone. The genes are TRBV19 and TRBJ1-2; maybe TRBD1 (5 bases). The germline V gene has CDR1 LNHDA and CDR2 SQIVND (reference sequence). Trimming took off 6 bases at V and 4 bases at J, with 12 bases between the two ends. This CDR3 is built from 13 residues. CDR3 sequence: CASSDLGPYGYTF. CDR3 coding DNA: TGTGCCAGTAGCGACCTGGGGCCCTATGGCTACACCTTC.

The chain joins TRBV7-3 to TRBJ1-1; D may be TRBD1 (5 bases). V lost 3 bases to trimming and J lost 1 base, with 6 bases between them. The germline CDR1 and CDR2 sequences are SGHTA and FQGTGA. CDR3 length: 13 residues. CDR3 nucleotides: TGTGCCAGCAGCTTTACAGGGAACACTGAAGCTTTCTTT. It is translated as CASSFTGNTEAFF.

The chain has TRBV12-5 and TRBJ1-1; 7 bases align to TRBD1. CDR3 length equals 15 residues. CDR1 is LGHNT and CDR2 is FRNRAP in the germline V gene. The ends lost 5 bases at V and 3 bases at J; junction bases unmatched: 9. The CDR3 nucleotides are TGTGCTAGTGGTCCAACCAGGGGGGAGGACACTGAAGCTTTCTTT. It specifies CASGPTRGEDTEAFF.

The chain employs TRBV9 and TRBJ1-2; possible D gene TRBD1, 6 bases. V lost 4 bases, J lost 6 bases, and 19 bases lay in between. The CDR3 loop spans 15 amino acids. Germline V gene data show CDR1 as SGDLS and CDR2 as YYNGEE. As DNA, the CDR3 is TGTGCCAGCAGCCCTTCCATGCGAGGGGGGGATGGCTACACCTTC. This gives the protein CASSPSMRGGDGYTF.

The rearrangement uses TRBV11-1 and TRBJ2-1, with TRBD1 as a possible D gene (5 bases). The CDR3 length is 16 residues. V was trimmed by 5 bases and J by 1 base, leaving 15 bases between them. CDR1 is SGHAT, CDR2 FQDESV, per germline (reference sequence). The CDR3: CASSPKTALSYNEQFF. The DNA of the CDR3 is TGTGCCAGCAGCCCTAAGACAGCTCTTTCCTACAATGAGCAGTTCTTC.

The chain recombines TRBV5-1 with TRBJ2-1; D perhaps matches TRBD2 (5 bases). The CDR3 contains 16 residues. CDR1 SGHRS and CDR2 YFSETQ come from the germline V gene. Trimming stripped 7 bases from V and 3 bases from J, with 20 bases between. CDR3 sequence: CASLADSSAVYNEQFF. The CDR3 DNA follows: TGCGCCAGCCTGGCGGACTCTTCAGCTGTCTACAATGAGCAGTTCTTC.

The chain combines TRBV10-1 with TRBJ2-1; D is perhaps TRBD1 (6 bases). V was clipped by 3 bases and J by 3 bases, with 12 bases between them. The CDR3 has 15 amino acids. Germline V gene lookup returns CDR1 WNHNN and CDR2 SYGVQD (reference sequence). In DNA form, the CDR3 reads TGCGCCAGCAGTGAAGCCCAAGGGGGCTACAATGAGCAGTTCTTC. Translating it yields CASSEAQGGYNEQFF.

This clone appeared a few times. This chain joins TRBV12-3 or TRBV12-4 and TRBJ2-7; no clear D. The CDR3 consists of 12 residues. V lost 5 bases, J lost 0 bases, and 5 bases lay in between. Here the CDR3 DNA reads TGTGCCAGCAGTGAGCCCTCCTACGAGCAGTACTTC. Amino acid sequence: CASSEPSYEQYF.

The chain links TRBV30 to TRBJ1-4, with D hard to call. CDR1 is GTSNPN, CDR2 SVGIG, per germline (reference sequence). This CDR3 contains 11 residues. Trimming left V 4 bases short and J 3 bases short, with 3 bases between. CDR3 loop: CAWTSNEKLFF. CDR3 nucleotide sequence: TGTGCCTGGACCTCTAATGAAAAACTGTTTTTT. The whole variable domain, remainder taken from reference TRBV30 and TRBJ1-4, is SQTIHQWPATLVQPVGSPLSLECTVEGTSNPNLYWYRQAAGRGLQLLFYSVGIGQISSEVPQNLSASRPQDRQFILSSKKLLLSDSGFYLCAWTSNEKLFFGSGTQLSVL.

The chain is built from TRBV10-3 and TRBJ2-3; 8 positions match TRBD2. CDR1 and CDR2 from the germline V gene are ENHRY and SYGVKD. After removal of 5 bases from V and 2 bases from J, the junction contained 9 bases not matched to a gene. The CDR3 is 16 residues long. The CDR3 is CAISPPSGSSTDTQYF. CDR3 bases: TGTGCCATCAGTCCGCCAAGCGGGAGTTCCACAGATACGCAGTATTTT.